This T cell receptor (beta chain) was captured by sequencing in a study of blood T cells in healthy people across ages. With respect to this clonotype: Its antigen is unidentified. At one of its ends the junction is not consistent with the germline gene, which may arise from a read error.

A J-beta primer mix and a sample-barcoded 5' primer were used in a second PCR of about 7 to 12 cycles. TCRdb re-derived calls from the 5' RACE reads in MiXCR, one entry per CDR3 protein. The table records 1.5 million to 2 million distinct CDR3 sequences, 25% to 30% of them present only once. Study results and limitations: Expanded clonotype shifts may have been confounded, as the donors had an unknown CMV status.

CDR3 length: 13 amino acids. Germline V lookup: CDR1 MNHNS, CDR2 SASEGT. This TCR derives from a woman aged 25 to 45 in good health. The gene calls are TRBV6-1 and TRBJ1-1; D not certain. The sequencing sample was made of blood. DNA of the CDR3: TGTGCCAGCACTGAAGAGTACGCCACTGAAGCTTTCTTT. This sequence encodes CASTEEYATEAFF.